A single sample is the source of the 21 T cell receptor beta chains below, sequenced in a study of blood T cell repertoires in COVID-19. Generated by immunoSEQ multiplex PCR, the TCRdb table keeps only in-frame clones and is missing some. The repertoire holds 200,000 to 250,000 clones, with approximately 83% as singletons. The sample taken for sequencing was peripheral blood. These receptors were taken from a woman under 40 with COVID-19, enrolled during active disease.

The rearrangement uses TRBV7-9 and TRBJ1-2, with D possibly matching TRBD1 (5 bases). Trimming took off 3 bases at V and 3 bases at J, with 8 bases between the two ends. CDR3 length: 13 residues. Looked up from germline, CDR1 is SEHNR and CDR2 is FQNEAQ (reference sequence). DNA for the CDR3: TGTGCCAGCAGCTTCTCCAGGGACTATGGCTACACCTTC. Its protein is CASSFSRDYGYTF.

This chain uses TRBV5-1 with TRBJ2-2; TRBD2 agrees at 8 bases. Germline V CDR1 and CDR2: SGHRS, YFSETQ. The CDR3 contains 16 residues. J gave up 2 bases and V 4 bases, and 7 bases lay outside the gene matches. CDR3 sequence: CASSHRTSTNTGELFF. CDR3 nucleotide sequence: TGCGCCAGCAGCCACCGGACTAGCACTAACACCGGGGAGCTGTTTTTT.

The chain couples TRBV7-2 to TRBJ2-5; D is perhaps TRBD1 (5 bases). The V and J ends lost 3 bases and 4 bases respectively, with 15 bases between them. The CDR3 loop spans 15 amino acids. Germline CDR1 reads SGHTA; CDR2 reads FQGNSA. CDR3: CASSFQPGMGETQYF. CDR3 nucleotides: TGTGCCAGCAGCTTTCAGCCAGGGATGGGAGAGACCCAGTACTTC.

In this sample, this clone turned up many times. V usage is TRBV3-1 (or the pseudogene TRBV3-2) and J usage is TRBJ1-6, with D possibly matching TRBD1 (5 bases). CDR3 length: 14 amino acids. Trimming took off 2 bases at V and 6 bases at J, with 8 bases between the two ends. Germline CDR1 and CDR2: LGHDT and YNNKEL (reference sequence). The CDR3 spells CASSQLTVNSPLHF. Here the CDR3 DNA reads TGTGCCAGCAGCCAACTGACAGTTAATTCACCCCTCCACTTT.

This clone was seen only a few times. The V gene is TRBV18, the J gene TRBJ2-7; 8 nucleotides agree with TRBD1. The length of the CDR3 is 14 residues. V trimming: 5 bases; J trimming: 0 bases; junction bases outside the gene matches: 3. Germline V gene lookup returns CDR1 KGHSH and CDR2 LQKENI. CDR3 sequence: CASSEDRASYEQYF. Written as DNA, the CDR3 is TGTGCCAGCTCAGAGGACAGGGCCTCCTACGAGCAGTACTTC.

The chain couples TRBV18 to TRBJ2-7, with 7 bases identical to TRBD1. Germline V gene lookup returns CDR1 KGHSH and CDR2 LQKENI. V lost 3 bases and J lost 6; bases outside the gene matches: 5. The CDR3 consists of 13 residues. Here the CDR3 reads CASSPTNRGEQYF. The CDR3 nucleotides read TGTGCCAGCTCACCCACGAACAGGGGCGAGCAGTACTTC.

This clone appeared a single time. The chain couples TRBV5-1 to TRBJ2-5; 13 nucleotides line up with TRBD2. This CDR3 is built from 16 residues. Per germline, CDR1 SGHRS and CDR2 YFSETQ. With 4 bases clipped from V and 2 bases from J, the junction kept 5 bases outside the gene matches. The CDR3 sequence is CASSHGLAGAQETQYF. The CDR3 DNA reads as TGCGCCAGCAGCCACGGACTAGCGGGAGCTCAAGAGACCCAGTACTTC.

This clone was seen a few times. The chain carries TRBV4-3 and TRBJ1-1; tentative D call: TRBD1 (6 bases). Trimming pared 1 base from V and 11 bases from J, leaving 14 bases between. Germline CDR1 is LGHNA and CDR2 is YSLEER. There are 13 residues in the CDR3. CDR3 amino acids: CASSQALQGRAFF. The CDR3 DNA sequence: TGCGCCAGCAGCCAAGCCTTACAGGGTCGGGCTTTCTTT.

This chain connects TRBV6-5 to TRBJ2-3; 9 bases line up with TRBD2. The germline V gene has CDR1 MNHEY and CDR2 SVGAGI. This CDR3 is 15 amino acids long. V gave up 6 bases and J gave up 0 bases; unmatched junction bases: 4. The CDR3 DNA reads TGTGCCAGCAGACCCAGCGGGAGGAGCACAGATACGCAGTATTTT. Translation: CASRPSGRSTDTQYF.

The chain carries TRBV11-2 and TRBJ2-7, with TRBD2 matching 9 bases. J lost 1 base, V lost 2 bases, and 0 bases had no gene match. This CDR3 comprises 14 residues. Per the germline V gene, CDR1 is SGHAT and CDR2 is FQNNGV. CDR3 sequence (DNA): TGTGCCAGCAGCTTACTAGCGGGGTCCTACGAGCAGTACTTC. It codes for CASSLLAGSYEQYF. Full variable domain (outside the CDR3, taken from reference TRBV11-2 and TRBJ2-7): EAGVAQSPRYKIIEKRQSVAFWCNPISGHATLYWYQQILGQGPKLLIQFQNNGVVDDSQLPKDRFSAERLKGVDSTLKIQPAKLEDSAVYLCASSLLAGSYEQYFGPGTRLTVT.

The sample holds many counts of this clone. The CDR3 bases are TGTGCCAGCAGTCCGACTCAGGGATTGGGAGAGACCCAGTACTTC. Translating it yields CASSPTQGLGETQYF. The V gene is TRBV6-5, the J gene TRBJ2-5, with D perhaps matching TRBD1 (5 bases). In germline, CDR1 is MNHEY, CDR2 SVGAGI. Trimming took off 5 bases at V and 4 bases at J, with 17 bases between the two ends. This CDR3 is built from 15 residues.

In this sample, this clone turned up once. The chain employs TRBV4-2 and TRBJ1-1; 8 positions match TRBD1. V lost 6 bases, J lost 1 base, and 4 bases stayed unmatched. The CDR3 consists of 14 residues. The germline V gene encodes CDR1 LGHNA and CDR2 YNFKEQ. The CDR3 sequence: CASSQGAGNTEAFF. CDR3 bases: TGTGCCAGCAGTCAGGGGGCTGGGAACACTGAAGCTTTCTTT.

The V gene is TRBV5-1, the J gene TRBJ1-1; no clear D. Germline V lookup: CDR1 SGHRS, CDR2 YFSETQ. The CDR3 runs to 14 residues. The V and J ends lost 4 bases and 1 base respectively, with 11 bases between them. CDR3 sequence reads: CASSPYTANTEAFF. DNA of the CDR3: TGCGCCAGCAGCCCGTACACAGCGAACACTGAAGCTTTCTTT. The full variable domain, in which reference TRBV5-1 and TRBJ1-1 provide the parts outside the CDR3, is KAGVTQTPRYLIKTRGQQVTLSCSPISGHRSVSWYQQTPGQGLQFLFEYFSETQRNKGNFPGRFSGRQFSNSRSEMNVSTLELGDSALYLCASSPYTANTEAFFGQGTRLTVV.

This sequence joins TRBV5-7 and TRBJ2-4; 7 nucleotides match TRBD1. Being an ORF, TRBV5-7 has a function that is uncertain. V was pared by 2 bases and J by 11 bases, with 16 bases of the junction left unmatched. The CDR3 is made up of 16 amino acids. CDR3 amino acids: CASSFRDRHLAAVQYF. The CDR3 DNA sequence: TGTGCCAGCAGCTTCCGGGACAGACACCTAGCCGCGGTTCAGTACTTC.

The J gene is TRBJ2-7, the V gene TRBV9; 9 nucleotides agree with TRBD1. There are 15 residues in the CDR3. CDR1 and CDR2 (germline): SGDLS, YYNGEE. J was trimmed by 0 bases and V by 3 bases; bases with no gene match: 4. The CDR3 nucleotides are TGTGCCAGCAGCGGCGGACAGGGGACCTCCTACGAGCAGTACTTC. It specifies CASSGGQGTSYEQYF.

The rearrangement uses TRBV5-1 and TRBJ2-5; D call uncertain. The CDR3 contains 15 residues. V lost 4 bases and J 4 bases, leaving 17 bases between the germline ends. Germline loops: CDR1 SGHRS, CDR2 YFSETQ. CDR3 sequence (DNA): TGCGCCAGCAGCCCCGTAAAGATAACGGGAGAGACCCAGTACTTC. Protein: CASSPVKITGETQYF.

This chain links TRBV2 with TRBJ2-7; maybe TRBD2 (6 bases). The CDR3 loop spans 15 amino acids. V was shortened by 6 bases and J by 2 bases, with 17 bases between the two germline ends. Germline V gene lookup returns CDR1 SNHLY and CDR2 FYNNEI. This CDR3 reads CASREGLPPPYEQYF. CDR3 bases: TGTGCCAGCAGGGAGGGGCTCCCCCCTCCCTACGAGCAGTACTTC.

This clone was counted a single time. The chain recombines TRBV7-9 with TRBJ2-5, with 9 positions matching TRBD1. Germline V CDR1 and CDR2: SEHNR, FQNEAQ (reference sequence). The CDR3 consists of 15 residues. The ends lost 4 bases at V and 4 bases at J; junction bases unmatched: 7. This chain's CDR3 is CASSWKLDRGETQYF. The CDR3, as DNA: TGTGCCAGCAGCTGGAAACTGGACAGGGGAGAGACCCAGTACTTC.

The chain employs TRBV7-9 and TRBJ1-1; D possibly corresponds to TRBD1 (6 bases). The V gene lost 4 bases and the J gene lost 8 bases, with 17 bases spanning the gap. The CDR3 is 14 residues long. CDR1 and CDR2 (germline): SEHNR, FQNEAQ (reference sequence). CDR3 DNA: TGTGCCAGCAGCTCGGGAATACCAGGGGCCGAAGCTTTCTTT. Its protein product is CASSSGIPGAEAFF.

The chain joins TRBV7-2 to TRBJ1-1, with D maybe TRBD1 (6 bases). The CDR3 sequence is 14 residues long. The V gene's germline CDR1 is SGHTA and CDR2 FQGNSA. V lost 2 bases and J 7 bases, leaving 14 bases between the germline ends. The CDR3 is CASSLQRTELEAFF. Written as DNA, the CDR3 is TGTGCCAGCAGCTTACAAAGGACAGAACTTGAAGCTTTCTTT.

This rearrangement joins TRBV18 to TRBJ2-3; TRBD2 matches 10 bases. Germline V CDR1 and CDR2: KGHSH, LQKENI. Losses at the gene ends were 6 bases for V and 4 bases for J; bases not matched to a gene: 10. This CDR3 is built from 16 residues. The CDR3 region is CASSQPGLATSDTQYF. DNA for the CDR3: TGTGCCAGCTCCCAACCGGGACTAGCGACTTCAGATACGCAGTATTTT.